This T cell receptor (beta chain) came from a study of blood T cell repertoires in COVID-19. Authors' methods: Amplification of reference gene primers was used by the study to estimate nucleated cell counts. Measured with immunoSEQ multiplex PCR; TCRdb has only the in-frame clones, and not every one. V, J and clone size reflect that table, while D and trimming were determined from the DNA. This table has 300,000 to 500,000 clones, around 89% appearing once. The material sequenced was PBMCs or T cells enriched from blood (not recorded which). The TCR was taken from a woman between 25 and 40 years old with acute COVID-19.

The CDR3 coding sequence is TGTGCCAGTAGTATAAAGGGGTCCCGCACTGAAGCTTTCTTT. Translated: CASSIKGSRTEAFF. This rearrangement joins TRBV19 to TRBJ1-1; a weak D match, TRBD1 (5 bases). This CDR3 has 14 residues. Germline CDR1 LNHDA, CDR2 SQIVND (reference sequence). V was cut by 2 bases and J by 4 bases, with 11 bases left in between.